These T cell receptor beta chains were read from a single sample in a study of blood T cell repertoires in COVID-19. The method was immunoSEQ multiplex PCR; TCRdb's version includes in-frame clones alone and lacks a portion of them. The table has almost 400,000 clones, 89% seen once. Material: PBMCs or T cells enriched from blood (not recorded which). The receptors were sampled from a woman aged 25 to 45 who had recovered from COVID-19. Each CDR3 is given with its conserved first and last residue. Each record gives: J gene, D gene, V gene, clone size, CDR3 DNA, CDR3 protein. A D gene is named only where the DNA matches it firmly. For some rows the clone size is stated as once, few or many, or as a class when expanded; others skip it.

>TRBJ2-1|.|TRBV3-1/TRBV3-2|.
TGTGCCAGCAGCCAAGTTTCAGGTCTCTTGAATGAGCAGTTCTTC
CASSQVSGLLNEQFF
>TRBJ1-5|.|TRBV27|few
TGTGCCAGCAGTACAGGGCGACATCAGCCCCAGCATTTT
CASSTGRHQPQHF
>TRBJ1-1|.|TRBV27|.
TGTGCCAGCAGTTTAGACAGCTCAATGAACACTGAAGCTTTCTTT
CASSLDSSMNTEAFF
>TRBJ1-1|TRBD1|TRBV10-3|.
TGTGCCATCAGTGAGACGGGACAGGAGAACACTGAAGCTTTCTTT
CAISETGQENTEAFF
>TRBJ1-3|.|TRBV7-6|.
TGTGCCAGCAGCCAGACCGACGGACAAGGAAACACCATATATTTT
CASSQTDGQGNTIYF
>TRBJ1-3|.|TRBV9|.
TGTGCCAGCAGCGTTTTCGACAGATACTCTGGAAACACCATATATTTT
CASSVFDRYSGNTIYF
>TRBJ2-1|TRBD2|TRBV7-3|.
TGTGCCAGCAGCCCGGCGACTAGCGGGGGAAATGAGCAGTTCTTC
CASSPATSGGNEQFF
>TRBJ2-7|TRBD2|TRBV7-3|.
TGTGCCAGCAGCTTATTACTAGCGGGAGGTAACGAGCAGTACTTC
CASSLLLAGGNEQYF
>TRBJ1-1|.|TRBV6-5|.
TGTGCCAGCAGTTTAACAGTAAACACTGAAGCTTTCTTT
CASSLTVNTEAFF
>TRBJ2-7|.|TRBV9|.
TGTGCCAGCAGCGTAAGCCCCTCGTACGAGCAGTACTTC
CASSVSPSYEQYF
>TRBJ2-5|TRBD2|TRBV5-1|.
TGCGCCAGCAGCTTGGGACTAGCGGGGGTCCAAGAGACCCAGTACTTC
CASSLGLAGVQETQYF
>TRBJ2-1|TRBD2|TRBV7-2|.
TGTGCCAGCAGCGCAGGTGGTAGCGGGGGGGCCCGAGTGAATGAGCAGTTCTTC
CASSAGGSGGARVNEQFF
>TRBJ1-2|.|TRBV20-1|.
TGCAGTGCTAGAGGGCCGTGGGGCTACACCTTC
CSARGPWGYTF
>TRBJ2-1|.|TRBV6-6|.
TGTGCCAGCAGTTCGGCGGCCTTGAGCTCCTACAATGAGCAGTTCTTC
CASSSAALSSYNEQFF
>TRBJ2-5|.|TRBV19|.
TGTGCCAGACTGGTTTTCGGAGGGAGAGAGACCCAGTACTTC
CARLVFGGRETQYF
>TRBJ1-6|.|TRBV7-9|.
TGTGCCAGCAGCGGCGACAGTGACTTTTCACCCCTCCACTTT
CASSGDSDFSPLHF
>TRBJ2-7|TRBD1|TRBV4-3|.
TGCGCCAGCAGCCAATCACTGGGACAGGGCTACGAGCAGTACTTC
CASSQSLGQGYEQYF
>TRBJ2-1|TRBD1|TRBV13|.
TGTGCCAGCAGCTTAGGCCGGGGACAGGGGTACAATGAGCAGTTCTTC
CASSLGRGQGYNEQFF
>TRBJ2-6|.|TRBV28|.
TGTGCCAGCACCGCCGAGGGGGTCTCTGGGGCCAACGTCCTGACTTTC
CASTAEGVSGANVLTF
>TRBJ2-1|TRBD1|TRBV5-4|few
TGTGCCAGCAGCTTGCAACAGGGGTATGAGCAGTTCTTC
CASSLQQGYEQFF
>TRBJ1-5|.|TRBV14|.
TGTGCCAGCAGCCCAGGGGATGCTCAGCCCCAGCATTTT
CASSPGDAQPQHF
>TRBJ1-5|.|TRBV12-3/TRBV12-4|few
TGTGCCAGCAGTTTACGGGTTAATCAGCCCCAGCATTTT
CASSLRVNQPQHF
>TRBJ1-1|.|TRBV7-6|.
TGTGCCAGCAGCTTGTCGCAGGGGATGCGGACTGAAGCTTTCTTT
CASSLSQGMRTEAFF
>TRBJ1-4|.|TRBV7-9|.
TGTGCCAGCAGCCCACCTCGGGGTCAAATAGCAACTAATGAAAAACTGTTTTTT
CASSPPRGQIATNEKLFF
>TRBJ2-7|TRBD1|TRBV18|.
TGTGCCAGCTCACCCACCGGGACAGGTGGCTACGAGCAGTACTTC
CASSPTGTGGYEQYF
>TRBJ2-1|TRBD2|TRBV30|.
TGTGCCTGGAGTAGGTGGCTAGCGGCGAGCTCCTACAATGAGCAGTTCTTC
CAWSRWLAASSYNEQFF
>TRBJ2-3|TRBD1|TRBV30|.
TGTGCCTGGGATTTCCAGGGGGTAAGCACAGATACGCAGTATTTT
CAWDFQGVSTDTQYF
>TRBJ2-7|.|TRBV2|.
TGTGCCAGCAGTAGGGGCCAGAACGAGCAGTACTTC
CASSRGQNEQYF
>TRBJ2-1|.|TRBV29-1|.
TGCAGCGTTGATCAGTTATCCTACAATGAGCAGTTCTTC
CSVDQLSYNEQFF
>TRBJ2-2|TRBD2|TRBV7-2|.
TGTGCCAGCAGCTTAGGGATCAGGAGCGGGGGATACACCGGGGAGCTGTTTTTT
CASSLGIRSGGYTGELFF
>TRBJ1-6|.|TRBV12-2|.
TGTGCAAGTCGCTTATGGACAGACTCTGCGCCCCTCCACTTT
CASRLWTDSAPLHF
>TRBJ2-7|TRBD2|TRBV10-3|.
TGTGCCACTAACGGACTAGCGGCCTACGAGCAGTACTTC
CATNGLAAYEQYF
>TRBJ2-2|.|TRBV30|.
TGTGCCTGGAGTGTATATCGCCGGGACGGGGAGCTGTTTTTT
CAWSVYRRDGELFF
>TRBJ2-5|.|TRBV3-1/TRBV3-2|once
TGTGCCAGCAGCCCAAGAGGAGAGACCCAGTACTTC
CASSPRGETQYF
>TRBJ2-2|TRBD2|TRBV7-3|.
TGTGCCAGCAGCCTGGGACTAGCGGGAGGCCTGAACACCGGGGAGCTGTTTTTT
CASSLGLAGGLNTGELFF
>TRBJ1-5|.|TRBV6-5|.
TGTGCCAGCAGTCCTGAGGAGGGTAGAAGTCAGCCCCAGCATTTT
CASSPEEGRSQPQHF
>TRBJ1-2|.|TRBV4-1|.
TGCGCCAGCAGCCAAGATAGGAGCCAGGGTCGGTCCCAAAACTATGGCTACACCTTC
CASSQDRSQGRSQNYGYTF
>TRBJ1-1|.|TRBV5-1|.
TGCGCCAGCAGAGGGGGCACTGAAGCTTTCTTT
CASRGGTEAFF
>TRBJ1-6|.|TRBV9|.
TGTGCCAGCAGCGTAGCGGGGGGTAATTCACCCCTCCACTTT
CASSVAGGNSPLHF
>TRBJ2-7|.|TRBV9|.
TGTGCCAGCAGCGTAGTCCCAGGGCCAATGTACGAGCAGTACTTC
CASSVVPGPMYEQYF
>TRBJ1-2|TRBD1|TRBV7-9|once
TGTGCCAGCAGCACAGGGACCGGGACAGGGTATTTTGGCTACACCTTC
CASSTGTGTGYFGYTF
>TRBJ1-2|.|TRBV6-1|few
TGTGCCAGCAGTGAGCCGGGTCGACCTAACTATGGCTACACCTTC
CASSEPGRPNYGYTF
>TRBJ2-3|.|TRBV10-2|.
TGCGCCAGCAGTCGCTATGCTAGCACAGATACGCAGTATTTT
CASSRYASTDTQYF
>TRBJ1-3|.|TRBV29-1|once
TGCAGCGTCAGCAGAGACAGCTCTGGAAACACCATATATTTT
CSVSRDSSGNTIYF
>TRBJ2-7|TRBD2|TRBV27|once
TGTGCCAGCAGTTCGAGGACTAGCGGGGACGAGCAGTACTTC
CASSSRTSGDEQYF
>TRBJ2-5|.|TRBV25-1|.
TGTGCCAGCAGTGACTCCGACGGGGGGCCGGCGGAAGAGACCCAGTACTTC
CASSDSDGGPAEETQYF
>TRBJ2-7|.|TRBV19|.
TGTGCCAGTAGTATCTCCCGAGCCTACGAGCAGTACTTC
CASSISRAYEQYF
>TRBJ1-4|TRBD1|TRBV5-1|.
TGCGCCAGCAGCCTGAAGGGACAGGGGTTCGTCGGAGGTGATGAAAAACTGTTTTTT
CASSLKGQGFVGGDEKLFF
>TRBJ1-1|TRBD1|TRBV5-5|.
TGTGCCAGCAGCCTATGGGACAGCAGTGGTACTGAAGCTTTCTTT
CASSLWDSSGTEAFF
>TRBJ1-1|.|TRBV29-1|.
TGCAGCGGGTCGAGGTTCCCTGAAGCTTTCTTT
CSGSRFPEAFF
>TRBJ1-5|.|TRBV3-1/TRBV3-2|few
TGTGCCAGCAGCGGCAACGGGGGGCCCAATATCGTGCCCCAGCATTTT
CASSGNGGPNIVPQHF
>TRBJ1-5|.|TRBV6-5|.
TGTGCCAGCACCTTGGGACACAGCAATCAGCCCCAGCATTTT
CASTLGHSNQPQHF